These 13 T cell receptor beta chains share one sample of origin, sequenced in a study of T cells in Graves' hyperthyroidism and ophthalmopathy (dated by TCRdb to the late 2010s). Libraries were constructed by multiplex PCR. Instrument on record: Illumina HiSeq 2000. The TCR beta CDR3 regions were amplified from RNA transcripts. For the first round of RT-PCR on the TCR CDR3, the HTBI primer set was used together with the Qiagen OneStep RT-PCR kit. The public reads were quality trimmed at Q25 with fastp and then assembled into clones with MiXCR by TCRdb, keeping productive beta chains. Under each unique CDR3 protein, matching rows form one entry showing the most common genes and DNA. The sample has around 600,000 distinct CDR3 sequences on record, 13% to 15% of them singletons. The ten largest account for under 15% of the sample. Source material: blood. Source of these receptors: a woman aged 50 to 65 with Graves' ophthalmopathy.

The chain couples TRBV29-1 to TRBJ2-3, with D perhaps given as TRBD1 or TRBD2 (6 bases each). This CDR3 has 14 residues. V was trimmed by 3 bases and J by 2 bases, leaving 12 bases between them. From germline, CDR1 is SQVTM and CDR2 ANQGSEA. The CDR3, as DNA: TGCAGCGTTGACTCCGGGGGCTTCACAGATACGCAGTATTTT. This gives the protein CSVDSGGFTDTQYF.

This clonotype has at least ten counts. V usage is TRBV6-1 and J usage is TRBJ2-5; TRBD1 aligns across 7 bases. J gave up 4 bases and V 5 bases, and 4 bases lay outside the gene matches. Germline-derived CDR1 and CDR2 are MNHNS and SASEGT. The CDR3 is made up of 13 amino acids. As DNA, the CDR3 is TGTGCCAGCAGTATATACAGGGGAGAGACCCAGTACTTC. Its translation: CASSIYRGETQYF.

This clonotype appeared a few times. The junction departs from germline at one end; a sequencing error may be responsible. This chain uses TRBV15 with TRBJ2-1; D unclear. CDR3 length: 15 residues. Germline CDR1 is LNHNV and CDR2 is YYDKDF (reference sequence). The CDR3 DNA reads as TGTGCCACGAGCAAAGGATCTGGGAACTACAATGAGCAGTTCTTC. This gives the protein CATSKGSGNYNEQFF.

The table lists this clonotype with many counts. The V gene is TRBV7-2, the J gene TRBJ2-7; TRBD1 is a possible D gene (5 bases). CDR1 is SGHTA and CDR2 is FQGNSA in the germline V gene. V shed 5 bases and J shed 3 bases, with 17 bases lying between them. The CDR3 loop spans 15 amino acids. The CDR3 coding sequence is TGTGCCAGCAGCGTCCAGGCAGGGCCCAACTACGAGCAGTACTTC. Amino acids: CASSVQAGPNYEQYF. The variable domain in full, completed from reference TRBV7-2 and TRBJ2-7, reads GAGVSQSPSNKVTEKGKDVELRCDPISGHTALYWYRQSLGQGLEFLIYFQGNSAPDKSGLPSDRFSAERTGGSVSTLTIQRTQQEDSAVYLCASSVQAGPNYEQYFGPGTRLTVT.

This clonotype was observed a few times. The CDR3 bases are TGTGCCAGCAGTCCCCGGGGGACAATGAACACCGGGGAGCTGTTTTTT. This codes for CASSPRGTMNTGELFF. This chain links TRBV7-8 with TRBJ2-2; D assignment may be TRBD1 or TRBD2 (6 bases each). The CDR3 has 16 residues. Germline CDR1 reads SGHVS; CDR2 reads FQNEAQ. With 6 bases removed from V and 1 base from J, the gap between germline ends came to 15 bases.

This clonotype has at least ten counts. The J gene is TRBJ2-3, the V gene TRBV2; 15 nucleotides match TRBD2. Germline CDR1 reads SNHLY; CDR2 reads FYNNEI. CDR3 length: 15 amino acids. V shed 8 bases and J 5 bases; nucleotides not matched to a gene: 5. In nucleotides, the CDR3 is TGTGCCAGCCGTGGACTAGCGGGAGGGGGAGATACGCAGTATTTT. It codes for CASRGLAGGGDTQYF.

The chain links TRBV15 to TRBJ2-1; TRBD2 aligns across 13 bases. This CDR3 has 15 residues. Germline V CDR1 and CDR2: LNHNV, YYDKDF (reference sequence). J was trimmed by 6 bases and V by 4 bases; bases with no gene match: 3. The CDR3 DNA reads TGTGCCACCAGCACCAGGACTAGCGGGAGCAATGAGCAGTTCTTC. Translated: CATSTRTSGSNEQFF. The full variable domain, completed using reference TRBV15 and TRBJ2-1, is DAMVIQNPRYQVTQFGKPVTLSCSQTLNHNVMYWYQQKSSQAPKLLFHYYDKDFNNEADTPDNFQSRRPNTSFCFLDIRSPGLGDTAMYLCATSTRTSGSNEQFFGPGTRLTVL.

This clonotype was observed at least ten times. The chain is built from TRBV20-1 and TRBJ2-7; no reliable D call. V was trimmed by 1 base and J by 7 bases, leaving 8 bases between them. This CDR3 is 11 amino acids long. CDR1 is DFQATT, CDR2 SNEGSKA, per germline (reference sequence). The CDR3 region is CSARVPREQYF. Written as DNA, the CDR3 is TGCAGTGCTAGAGTCCCTAGGGAGCAGTACTTC.

CDR3 region: CASSILTGGNTGELFF. The CDR3 nucleotides are TGTGCCAGCAGCATATTGACAGGGGGCAACACCGGGGAGCTGTTTTTT. The chain uses TRBV5-6 and TRBJ2-2, with TRBD1 matching 10 bases. V shed 4 bases and J 2 bases; nucleotides not matched to a gene: 5. CDR3 length: 16 residues. CDR1 is SGHDT, CDR2 YYEEEE, per germline.

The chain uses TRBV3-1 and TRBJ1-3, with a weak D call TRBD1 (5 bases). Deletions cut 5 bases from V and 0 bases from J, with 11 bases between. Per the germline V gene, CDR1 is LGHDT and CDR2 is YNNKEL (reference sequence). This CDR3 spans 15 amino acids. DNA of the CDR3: TGTGCCAGCAGCGGCAGGGCTTACTCTGGAAACACCATATATTTT. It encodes CASSGRAYSGNTIYF. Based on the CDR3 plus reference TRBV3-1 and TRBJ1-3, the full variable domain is DTAVSQTPKYLVTQMGNDKSIKCEQNLGHDTMYWYKQDSKKFLKIMFSYNNKELIINETVPNRFSPKSPDKAHLNLHINSLELGDSAVYFCASSGRAYSGNTIYFGEGSWLTVV.

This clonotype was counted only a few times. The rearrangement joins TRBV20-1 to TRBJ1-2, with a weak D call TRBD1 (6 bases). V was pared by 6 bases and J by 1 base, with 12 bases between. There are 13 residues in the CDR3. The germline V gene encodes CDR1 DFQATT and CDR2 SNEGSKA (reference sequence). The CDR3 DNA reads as TGCAGTGCCGCGCAGGGGAGTAACTATGGCTACACCTTC. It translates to CSAAQGSNYGYTF.

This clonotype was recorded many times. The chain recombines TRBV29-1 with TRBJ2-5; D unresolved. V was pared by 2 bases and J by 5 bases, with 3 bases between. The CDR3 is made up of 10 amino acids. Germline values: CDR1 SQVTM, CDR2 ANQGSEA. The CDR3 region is CSVELETQYF. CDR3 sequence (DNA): TGCAGCGTTGAATTGGAGACCCAGTACTTC.

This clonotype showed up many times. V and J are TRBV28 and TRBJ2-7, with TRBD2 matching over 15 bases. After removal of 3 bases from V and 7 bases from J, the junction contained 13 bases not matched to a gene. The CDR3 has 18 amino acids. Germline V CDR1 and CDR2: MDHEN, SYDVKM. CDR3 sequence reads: CASSFARTSGRAFDEQYF. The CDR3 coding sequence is TGTGCCAGCAGTTTCGCGAGGACTAGCGGGAGGGCCTTCGATGAGCAGTACTTC. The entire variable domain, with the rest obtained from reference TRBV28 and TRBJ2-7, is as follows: DVKVTQSSRYLVKRTGEKVFLECVQDMDHENMFWYRQDPGLGLRLIYFSYDVKMKEKGDIPEGYSVSREKKERFSLILESASTNQTSMYLCASSFARTSGRAFDEQYFGPGTRLTVT.